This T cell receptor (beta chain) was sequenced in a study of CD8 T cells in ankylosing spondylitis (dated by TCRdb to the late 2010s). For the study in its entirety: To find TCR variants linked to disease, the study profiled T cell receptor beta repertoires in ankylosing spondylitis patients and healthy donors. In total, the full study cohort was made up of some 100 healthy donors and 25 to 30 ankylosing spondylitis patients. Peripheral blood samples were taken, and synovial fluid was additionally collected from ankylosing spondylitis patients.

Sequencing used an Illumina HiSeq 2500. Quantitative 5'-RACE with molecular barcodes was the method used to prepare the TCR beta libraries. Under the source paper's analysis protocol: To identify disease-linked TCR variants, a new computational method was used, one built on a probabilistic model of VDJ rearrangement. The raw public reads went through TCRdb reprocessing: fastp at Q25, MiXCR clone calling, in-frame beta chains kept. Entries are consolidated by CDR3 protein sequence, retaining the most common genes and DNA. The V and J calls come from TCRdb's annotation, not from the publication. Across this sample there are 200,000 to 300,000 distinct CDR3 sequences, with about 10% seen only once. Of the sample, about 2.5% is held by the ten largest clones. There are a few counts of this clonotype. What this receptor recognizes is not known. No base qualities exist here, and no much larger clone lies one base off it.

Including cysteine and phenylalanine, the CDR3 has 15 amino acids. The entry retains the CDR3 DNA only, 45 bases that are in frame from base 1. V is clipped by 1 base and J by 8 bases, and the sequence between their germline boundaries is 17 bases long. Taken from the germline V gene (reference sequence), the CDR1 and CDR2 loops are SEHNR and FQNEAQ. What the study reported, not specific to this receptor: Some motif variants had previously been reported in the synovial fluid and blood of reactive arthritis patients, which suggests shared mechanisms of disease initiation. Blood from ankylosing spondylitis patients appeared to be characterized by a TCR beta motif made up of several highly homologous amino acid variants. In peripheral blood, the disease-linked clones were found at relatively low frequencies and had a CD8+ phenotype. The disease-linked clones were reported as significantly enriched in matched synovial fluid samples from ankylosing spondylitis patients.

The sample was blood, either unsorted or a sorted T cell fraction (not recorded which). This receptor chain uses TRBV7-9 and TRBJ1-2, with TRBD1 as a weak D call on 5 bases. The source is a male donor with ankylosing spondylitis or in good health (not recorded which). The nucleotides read TGTGCCAGCAGCTTAGATTGGGGCGCGGTAGAGGGCTACACCTTC. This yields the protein CASSLDWGAVEGYTF.